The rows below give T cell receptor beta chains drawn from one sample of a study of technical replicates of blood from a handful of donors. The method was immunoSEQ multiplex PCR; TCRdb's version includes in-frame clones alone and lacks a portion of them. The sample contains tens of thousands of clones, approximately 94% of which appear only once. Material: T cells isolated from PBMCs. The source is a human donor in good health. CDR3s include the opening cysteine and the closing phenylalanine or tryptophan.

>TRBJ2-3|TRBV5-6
CASSIGQDTQYF
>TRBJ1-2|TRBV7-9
CASSPRRGIRPYGYTF
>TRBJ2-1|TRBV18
CASSPKPNEQFF
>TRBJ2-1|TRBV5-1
CASSLRGLGYNEQFF
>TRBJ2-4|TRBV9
CASSAAGNRNIQYF
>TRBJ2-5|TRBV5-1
CASSFSGGDQETQYF
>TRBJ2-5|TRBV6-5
CASRDRGTGTQYF
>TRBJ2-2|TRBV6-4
CASSDEGNTGELFF
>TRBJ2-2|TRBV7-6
CASSAGTGGSGELFF
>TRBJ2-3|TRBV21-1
CASSPQVTGLYTDTQYF